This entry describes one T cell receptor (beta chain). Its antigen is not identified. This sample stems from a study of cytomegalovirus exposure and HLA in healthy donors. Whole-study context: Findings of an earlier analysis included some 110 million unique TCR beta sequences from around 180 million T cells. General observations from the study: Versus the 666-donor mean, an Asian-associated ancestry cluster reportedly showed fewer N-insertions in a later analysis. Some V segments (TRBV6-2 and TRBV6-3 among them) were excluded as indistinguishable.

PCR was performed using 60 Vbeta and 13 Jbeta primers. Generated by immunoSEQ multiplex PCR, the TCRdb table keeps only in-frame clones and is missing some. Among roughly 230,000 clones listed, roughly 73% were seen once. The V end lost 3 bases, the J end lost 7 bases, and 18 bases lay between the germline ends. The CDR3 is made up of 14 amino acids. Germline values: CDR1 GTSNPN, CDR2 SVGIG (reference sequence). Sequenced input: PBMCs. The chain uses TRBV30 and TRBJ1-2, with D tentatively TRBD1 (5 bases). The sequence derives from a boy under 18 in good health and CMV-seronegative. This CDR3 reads CAWSHSSSGFGYTF. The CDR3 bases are TGTGCCTGGAGCCACTCCTCCTCAGGGTTTGGCTACACCTTC.